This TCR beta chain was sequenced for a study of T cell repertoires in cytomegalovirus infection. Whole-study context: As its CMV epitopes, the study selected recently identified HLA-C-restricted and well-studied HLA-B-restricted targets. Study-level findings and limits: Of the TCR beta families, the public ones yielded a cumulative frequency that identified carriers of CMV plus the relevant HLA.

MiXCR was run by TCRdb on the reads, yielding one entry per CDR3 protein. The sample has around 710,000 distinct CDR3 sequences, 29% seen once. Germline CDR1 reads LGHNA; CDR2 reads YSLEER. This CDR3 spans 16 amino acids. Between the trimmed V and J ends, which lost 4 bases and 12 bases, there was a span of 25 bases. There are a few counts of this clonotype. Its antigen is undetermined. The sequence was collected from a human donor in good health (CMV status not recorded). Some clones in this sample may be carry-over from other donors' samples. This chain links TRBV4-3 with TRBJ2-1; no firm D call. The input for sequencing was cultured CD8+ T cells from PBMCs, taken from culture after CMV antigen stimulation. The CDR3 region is CASSPLTGAIRVGQFF. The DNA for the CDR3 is TGCGCCAGCAGCCCCCTAACGGGTGCCATCAGAGTAGGGCAGTTCTTC.